This T cell receptor (beta chain) was recorded in a study of cytomegalovirus exposure and HLA in healthy donors. This clone has a handful of counts. V shed 1 base, J shed 11 bases, and the junction held 13 bases outside the gene matches. Germline CDR1 LNHDA, CDR2 SQIVND (reference sequence). The CDR3 loop spans 16 amino acids. The PCR ran on 60 Vbeta and 13 Jbeta primers. Sequencing used immunoSEQ multiplex PCR; TCRdb keeps in-frame clones, though not all of them. The data contain 110,000 or so clones, just over 75% of them seen just once; the ten biggest clones take up around 8.4%. The sample taken for sequencing was PBMCs. This receptor was taken from a man in his forties in good health and CMV-seropositive. V usage is TRBV19 and J usage is TRBJ2-4; 8 nucleotides agree with TRBD1. CDR3 loop: CASSIVRPGTGGVQYF. The DNA of the CDR3 is TGTGCCAGTAGTATAGTTCGCCCTGGGACAGGCGGGGTTCAGTACTTC.